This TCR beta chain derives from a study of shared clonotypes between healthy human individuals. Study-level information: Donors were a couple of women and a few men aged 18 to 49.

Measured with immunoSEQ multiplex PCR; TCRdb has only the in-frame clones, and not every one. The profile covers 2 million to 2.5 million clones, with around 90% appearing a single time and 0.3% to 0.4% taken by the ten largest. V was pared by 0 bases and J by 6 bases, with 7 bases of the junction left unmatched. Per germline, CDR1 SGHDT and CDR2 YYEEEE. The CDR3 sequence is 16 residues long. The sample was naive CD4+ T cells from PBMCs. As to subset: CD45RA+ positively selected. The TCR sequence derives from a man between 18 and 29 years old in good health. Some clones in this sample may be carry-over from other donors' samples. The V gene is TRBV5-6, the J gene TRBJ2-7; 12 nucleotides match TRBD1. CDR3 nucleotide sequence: TGTGCCAGCAGCTTGGTTATGGGACAGGGGGCGGGCGAGCAGTACTTC. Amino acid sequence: CASSLVMGQGAGEQYF.